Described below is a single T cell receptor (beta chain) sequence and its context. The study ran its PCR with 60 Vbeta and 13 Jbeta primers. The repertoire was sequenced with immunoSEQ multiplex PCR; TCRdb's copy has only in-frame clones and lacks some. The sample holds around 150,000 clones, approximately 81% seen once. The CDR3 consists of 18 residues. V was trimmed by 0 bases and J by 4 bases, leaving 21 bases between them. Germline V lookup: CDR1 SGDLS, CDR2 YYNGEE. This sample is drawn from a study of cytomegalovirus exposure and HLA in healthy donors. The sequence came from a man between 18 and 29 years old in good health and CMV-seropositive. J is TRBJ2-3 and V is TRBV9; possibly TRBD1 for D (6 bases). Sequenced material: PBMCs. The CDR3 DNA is TGTGCCAGCAGCGTAGATGGGACAAGGTTGGGCATCGCAGATACGCAGTATTTT. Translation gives CASSVDGTRLGIADTQYF.